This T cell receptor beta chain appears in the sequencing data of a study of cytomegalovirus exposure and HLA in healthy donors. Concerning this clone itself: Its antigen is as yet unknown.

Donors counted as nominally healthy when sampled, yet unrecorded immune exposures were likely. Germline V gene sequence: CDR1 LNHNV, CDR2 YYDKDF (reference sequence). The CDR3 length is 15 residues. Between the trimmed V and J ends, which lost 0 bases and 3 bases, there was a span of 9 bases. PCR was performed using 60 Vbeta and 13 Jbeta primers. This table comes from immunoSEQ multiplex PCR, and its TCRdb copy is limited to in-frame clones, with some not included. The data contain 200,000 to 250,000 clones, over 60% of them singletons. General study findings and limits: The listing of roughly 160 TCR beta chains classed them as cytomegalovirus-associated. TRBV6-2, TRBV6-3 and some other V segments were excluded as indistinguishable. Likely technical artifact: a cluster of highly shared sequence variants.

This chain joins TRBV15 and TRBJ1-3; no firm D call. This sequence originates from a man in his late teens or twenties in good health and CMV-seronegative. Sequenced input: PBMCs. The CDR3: CATSRDLNGGNTIYF. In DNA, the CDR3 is TGTGCCACCAGCAGAGATCTAAACGGTGGAAACACCATATATTTT.